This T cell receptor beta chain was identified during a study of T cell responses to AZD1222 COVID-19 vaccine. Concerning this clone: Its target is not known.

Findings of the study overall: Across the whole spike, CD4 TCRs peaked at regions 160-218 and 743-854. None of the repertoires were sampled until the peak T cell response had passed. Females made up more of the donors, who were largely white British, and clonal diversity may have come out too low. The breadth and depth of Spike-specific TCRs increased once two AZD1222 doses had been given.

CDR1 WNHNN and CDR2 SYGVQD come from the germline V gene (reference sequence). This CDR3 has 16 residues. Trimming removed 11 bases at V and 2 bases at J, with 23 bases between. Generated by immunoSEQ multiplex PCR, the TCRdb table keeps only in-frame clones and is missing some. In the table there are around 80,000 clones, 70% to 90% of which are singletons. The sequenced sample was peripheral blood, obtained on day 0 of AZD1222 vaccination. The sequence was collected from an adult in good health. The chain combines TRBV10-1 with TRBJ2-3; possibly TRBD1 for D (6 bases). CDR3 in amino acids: CARTCILQGITDTQYF. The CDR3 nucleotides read TGCGCCCGGACCTGCATTTTACAGGGAATCACAGATACGCAGTATTTT.